The clone carrying this T cell receptor (beta chain) was counted ten times or more. Its target is not known. The data were obtained in a study of CD8+ T cells in alopecia areata. Study-wide results and caveats: Scalp clonality, along with expanded CD8+ clones among the top 100, was significantly decreased by tofacitinib. Lesional scalp, especially alopecia totalis/universalis, showed higher clonality than normal scalp. Sequenced scalp T cells also include alphabeta T cells resident in normal skin.

RNA, once extracted, was reverse transcribed into cDNA for use as the sequencing template. TCRdb keeps only in-frame clones here, not all; method: immunoSEQ multiplex PCR. The data contain about 120,000 clones, 61% of them singletons. The CDR3 is 13 amino acids. CDR1 and CDR2 from the germline V gene are SGHAT and FQNNGV. The V gene lost 3 bases and the J gene lost 9 bases, with 12 bases spanning the gap. The treatment denotes: oral pan-JAK inhibitor, 5-10 mg twice daily. This chain joins TRBV11-2 and TRBJ2-4, with D hard to call. Sequences were derived from CD4+ T cells sorted from blood, sampled at week 4, from a patient treated with tofacitinib. This sequence was found in a human donor with alopecia areata. CDR3 amino acids: CASSFRRNGIQYF. CDR3 coding DNA: TGTGCCAGCAGCTTTCGACGAAACGGCATTCAGTACTTC. Complete variable domain (other parts from reference TRBV11-2 and TRBJ2-4): EAGVAQSPRYKIIEKRQSVAFWCNPISGHATLYWYQQILGQGPKLLIQFQNNGVVDDSQLPKDRFSAERLKGVDSTLKIQPAKLEDSAVYLCASSFRRNGIQYFGAGTRLSVL.